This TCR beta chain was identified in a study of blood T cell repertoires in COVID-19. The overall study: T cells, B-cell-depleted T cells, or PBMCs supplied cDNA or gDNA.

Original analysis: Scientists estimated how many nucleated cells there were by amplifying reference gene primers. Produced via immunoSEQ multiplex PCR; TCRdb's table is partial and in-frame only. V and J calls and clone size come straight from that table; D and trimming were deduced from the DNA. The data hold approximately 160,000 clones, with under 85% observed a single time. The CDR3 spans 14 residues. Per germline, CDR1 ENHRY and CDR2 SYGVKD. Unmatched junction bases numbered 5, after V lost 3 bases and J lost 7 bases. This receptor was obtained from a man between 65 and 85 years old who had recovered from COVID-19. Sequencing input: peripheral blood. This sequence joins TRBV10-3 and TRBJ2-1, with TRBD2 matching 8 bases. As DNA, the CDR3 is TGTGCCATCAGTGATAAACTAGCGGAGAATGAGCAGTTCTTC. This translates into CAISDKLAENEQFF.